This T cell receptor beta chain was identified during a study of identical twins. The study's findings and limits: For zero-insertion analyses, partial confounding could come from invariant MAIT and iNKT cells.

This CDR3 is built from 13 residues. Trimming cost V 5 bases and J 6 bases, with 11 bases left between them. The germline V gene has CDR1 SGHVS and CDR2 FQNEAQ. Comments on this clonotype: Its specificity is unknown.

Template switching, a step in the protocol, added a universal primer site, and cDNA carried unique molecular identifiers. TCRdb re-called the 5' RACE reads through MiXCR, storing one row per CDR3 protein. The table includes roughly 470,000 distinct CDR3 sequences, approximately 15% detected once. These data also featured in a second study, about yellow fever vaccine responses in identical twins.

The sequenced sample consisted of CD4+ T cells sorted from blood. The sequence came from a woman aged 18-29 years in good health. The rearrangement links TRBV7-8 to TRBJ2-1; D not certain. CDR3 residues: CASSATPVNEQFF. In DNA, the CDR3 is TGTGCCAGCAGCGCCACCCCAGTCAATGAGCAGTTCTTC.